The entry below gives a single T cell receptor beta chain sequence along with its context. V shed 6 bases and J shed 0 bases, with 8 bases lying between them. CDR1 LNHDA and CDR2 SQIVND come from the germline V gene (reference sequence). This CDR3 has 13 residues. The entry originates in a study of blood T cell repertoires in COVID-19. Overall study context: Samples of COVID-19 (acute and convalescent) were obtained from the United States, Italy and Spain.

This study enrolled people aged 18 to 89 from about two dozen US geographic areas. Clinical history reported by participants formed the basis on which cohorts were assigned. Here immunoSEQ multiplex PCR was the method, and the copy in TCRdb shows in-frame clones only, minus some. Among about 380,000 clones listed, around 89% were seen once. The specimen was PBMCs or T cells enriched from blood (not recorded which). The V gene is TRBV19, the J gene TRBJ1-1; a possible D gene is TRBD1 (6 bases). This receptor was taken from a woman in her late teens or twenties who had recovered from COVID-19. Written as DNA, the CDR3 is TGTGCCAGTAGCCGGACAGTGAACACTGAAGCTTTCTTT. Protein product: CASSRTVNTEAFF.